The entry below describes one TCR beta chain. Its antigen is currently unknown. The data originate from a study of T cell responses to AZD1222 COVID-19 vaccine. Study findings and constraints: Donors in the cohort were predominantly white British and more often female, and clonal diversity was possibly underestimated.

The ends were cut back, 6 bases at V and 3 bases at J, with 14 bases in the middle. Per the germline V gene, CDR1 is MNHEY and CDR2 is SVGAGI. The CDR3 is 15 residues long. The assay was immunoSEQ multiplex PCR, and TCRdb's table has in-frame clones only and misses some. The sample shows 140,000 to 150,000 clones, roughly 90% of them seen only once. Sequenced material: peripheral blood, taken 28 days after the second AZD1222 dose. The receptor was derived from an adult who received the AZD1222 COVID-19 vaccine. The chain couples TRBV6-5 to TRBJ1-4, with a tentative D call TRBD1 (5 bases). The CDR3 nucleotides read TGTGCCAGCAGCCCAATCGGGGGGGCTAATGAAAAACTGTTTTTT. This translates into CASSPIGGANEKLFF.